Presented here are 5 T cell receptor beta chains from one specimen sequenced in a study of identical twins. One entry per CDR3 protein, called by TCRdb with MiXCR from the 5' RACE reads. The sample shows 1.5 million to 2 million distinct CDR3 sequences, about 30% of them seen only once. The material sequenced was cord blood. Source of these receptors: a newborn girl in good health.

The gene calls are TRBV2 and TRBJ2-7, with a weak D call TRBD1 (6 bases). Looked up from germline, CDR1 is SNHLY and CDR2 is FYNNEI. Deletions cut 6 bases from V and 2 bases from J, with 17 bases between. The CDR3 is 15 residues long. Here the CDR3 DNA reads TGTGCCAGCAGAGCAAAGTCGTCAGGGGCCTACGAGCAGTACTTC. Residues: CASRAKSSGAYEQYF. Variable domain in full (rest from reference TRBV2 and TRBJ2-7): EPEVTQTPSHQVTQMGQEVILRCVPISNHLYFYWYRQILGQKVEFLVSFYNNEISEKSEIFDDQFSVERPDGSNFTLKIRSTKLEDSAMYFCASRAKSSGAYEQYFGPGTRLTVT.

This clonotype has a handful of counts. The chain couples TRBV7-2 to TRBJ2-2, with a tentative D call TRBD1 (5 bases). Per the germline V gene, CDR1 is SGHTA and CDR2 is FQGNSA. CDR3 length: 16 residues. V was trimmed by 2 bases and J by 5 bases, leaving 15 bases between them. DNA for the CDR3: TGTGCCAGCAGCTTAACATCAGGGTTGATGACCGGGGAGCTGTTTTTT. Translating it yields CASSLTSGLMTGELFF.

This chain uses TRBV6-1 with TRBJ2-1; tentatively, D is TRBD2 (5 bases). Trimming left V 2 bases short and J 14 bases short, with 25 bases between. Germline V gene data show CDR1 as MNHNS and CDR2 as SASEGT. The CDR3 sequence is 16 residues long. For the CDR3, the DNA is TGTGCCAGCAGTGAATCAGGTATCTCGGTCGGGGTACATGAGTTCTTC. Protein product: CASSESGISVGVHEFF.

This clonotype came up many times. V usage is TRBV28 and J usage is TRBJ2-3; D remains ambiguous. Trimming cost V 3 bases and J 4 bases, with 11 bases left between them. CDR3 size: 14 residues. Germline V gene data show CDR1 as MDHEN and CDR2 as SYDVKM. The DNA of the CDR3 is TGTGCCAGCAGTTTCCTGGCAGTTCCAGATACGCAGTATTTT. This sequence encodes CASSFLAVPDTQYF.

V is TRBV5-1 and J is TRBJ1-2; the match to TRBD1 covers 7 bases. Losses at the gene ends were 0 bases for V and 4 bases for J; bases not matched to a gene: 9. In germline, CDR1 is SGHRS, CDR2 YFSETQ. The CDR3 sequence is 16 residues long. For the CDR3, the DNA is TGCGCCAGCAGCTTGGATCAGGGGGGGGAATTCTATGGCTACACCTTC. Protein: CASSLDQGGEFYGYTF.